These 2 T cell receptor beta chains originate from one sample sequenced in a study of T cell responses to AZD1222 COVID-19 vaccine. Clones were read by immunoSEQ multiplex PCR, and TCRdb kept only the in-frame ones, dropping some. The sample lists some 150,000 clones, approximately 91% occurring once. The sequenced sample was peripheral blood, obtained 28 days after the second AZD1222 dose. These receptors were collected from an adult who received the AZD1222 COVID-19 vaccine.

The V gene is TRBV11-2, the J gene TRBJ2-7, with a weak D call TRBD2 (6 bases). Trimming shortened V by 8 bases and J by 3 bases, and 8 bases separated the two germline ends. In germline, CDR1 is SGHAT, CDR2 FQNNGV. The CDR3 sequence is 11 residues long. The CDR3 loop is CASSSVYEQYF. CDR3 nucleotide sequence: TGTGCCAGCTCTAGCGTCTACGAGCAGTACTTC. Supplemented by reference TRBV11-2 and TRBJ2-7, the full variable domain reads EAGVAQSPRYKIIEKRQSVAFWCNPISGHATLYWYQQILGQGPKLLIQFQNNGVVDDSQLPKDRFSAERLKGVDSTLKIQPAKLEDSAVYLCASSSVYEQYFGPGTRLTVT.

The chain links TRBV18 to TRBJ1-1; TRBD1 is a possible D gene (6 bases). Germline values: CDR1 KGHSH, CDR2 LQKENI. Trimming pared 1 base from V and 0 bases from J, leaving 15 bases between. The CDR3 spans 17 residues. The CDR3, as DNA: TGTGCCAGCTCACCACGCCGGGACACGTCCATGAACACTGAAGCTTTCTTT. Translation gives CASSPRRDTSMNTEAFF.